This is a list of T cell receptor beta chains from one sample in a study of CD8 T cells in Susac syndrome. In TCRdb, the immunoSEQ multiplex PCR reads were re-called with MiXCR into one record per CDR3 protein. The data show a few hundred thousand distinct CDR3 sequences, nearly 97% seen once. Sequencing was done on a sample of CD4+ T cells from PBMCs. Receptor source: a human donor with multiple sclerosis. Each CDR3 is given with its conserved first and last residue. A D gene is named only where the DNA matches it firmly. The size entry is marked missing in some rows and otherwise reads once, few, many or a size class.

abundance	v_gene	len	d_gene	j_gene	CDR3aa	CDR3nt
-	TRBV20-1	14	-	TRBJ2-1	CSARKRHSYNEQFF	TGCAGTGCTAGGAAGCGCCACTCCTACAATGAGCAGTTCTTC
-	TRBV24-1	14	-	TRBJ2-1	CATSDSPGRDEQFF	TGTGCCACCAGTGATTCCCCAGGGCGGGACGAGCAGTTCTTC
-	TRBV14	14	-	TRBJ2-3	CASSQLSPTDTQYF	TGTGCCAGCAGCCAATTATCCCCCACAGATACGCAGTATTTT
-	TRBV29-1	11	TRBD1	TRBJ2-1	CSGLSGTAQFF	TGCAGCGGCCTCTCCGGGACAGCGCAGTTCTTC
-	TRBV27	17	-	TRBJ1-5	CASSFVGQLNSNQPQHF	TGTGCCAGCAGTTTCGTAGGACAGTTGAATAGCAATCAGCCCCAGCATTTT
-	TRBV29-1	14	TRBD2	TRBJ2-1	CSVESVAGDNEQFF	TGCAGCGTTGAATCGGTGGCGGGGGACAATGAGCAGTTCTTC
-	TRBV27	18	TRBD1	TRBJ1-6	CASSRGTGGSSYNSPLHF	TGTGCCAGTAGCCGGGGGACAGGGGGCTCCTCCTATAATTCACCCCTCCACTTT
once	TRBV11-2	15	-	TRBJ2-1	CASSLLQNLPGEQFF	TGTGCCAGCAGCTTATTACAAAACCTGCCCGGTGAGCAGTTCTTC
-	TRBV19	13	-	TRBJ1-6	CASSHNGNSPLHF	TGTGCCAGTAGCCACAATGGCAATTCACCCCTCCACTTT
-	TRBV3-1	15	TRBD2	TRBJ2-7	CASSPSGLAGREQYF	TGTGCCAGCAGCCCAAGCGGCCTAGCGGGACGAGAGCAGTACTTC
-	TRBV2	15	-	TRBJ2-2	CASMENRANTGELFF	TGTGCCAGCATGGAGAACCGAGCGAACACCGGGGAGCTGTTTTTT
-	TRBV3-1	14	-	TRBJ1-1	CASSQLAGHTEAFF	TGTGCCAGCAGCCAATTGGCTGGCCACACTGAAGCTTTCTTT
-	TRBV15	15	TRBD2	TRBJ2-3	CATSRVAGFTDTQYF	TGTGCCACCAGCAGAGTAGCGGGATTTACAGATACGCAGTATTTT
-	TRBV12-3/TRBV12-4	13	-	TRBJ1-6	CASSRGWNSPLHF	TGTGCCAGCAGTAGGGGGTGGAATTCACCCCTCCACTTT
-	TRBV27	15	-	TRBJ1-1	CASSFVRTDNTEAFF	TGTGCCAGCAGTTTCGTCCGGACAGATAACACTGAAGCTTTCTTT
once	TRBV20-1	14	-	TRBJ1-4	CSARISPTNEKLFF	TGCAGTGCTAGGATTAGTCCAACTAATGAAAAACTGTTTTTT
-	TRBV9	15	-	TRBJ2-1	CASSPTVNIGNEQFF	TGTGCCAGCAGCCCCACGGTCAACATCGGCAATGAGCAGTTCTTC
-	TRBV30	11	TRBD2	TRBJ2-3	CALGLADTQYF	TGTGCCTTAGGACTAGCGGATACGCAGTATTTT
-	TRBV20-1	11	-	TRBJ2-7	CSADNQGEQYF	TGCAGTGCAGACAATCAAGGCGAGCAGTACTTC
-	TRBV30	13	TRBD1	TRBJ1-1	CASNRGMNTEAFF	TGTGCCTCGAACAGGGGGATGAACACTGAAGCTTTCTTT
-	TRBV14	17	-	TRBJ2-6	CASSQNRGGSGANVLTF	TGTGCCAGCAGCCAAAACCGCGGCGGCTCTGGGGCCAACGTCCTGACTTTC
-	TRBV7-9	11	TRBD1	TRBJ1-1	CASSTTGVAFF	TGTGCCAGCAGCACGACAGGGGTAGCTTTCTTT
-	TRBV30	13	-	TRBJ2-5	CACSQLGVETQYF	TGTGCCTGCTCCCAACTAGGGGTGGAGACCCAGTACTTC
-	TRBV6-1	14	-	TRBJ2-7	CASSPRGESYEQYF	TGTGCCAGCAGTCCCAGGGGAGAATCCTACGAGCAGTACTTC
-	TRBV15	15	TRBD1	TRBJ2-1	CATSRRDRGRVRQFF	TGTGCCACCAGCCGCCGGGACAGGGGGCGAGTACGGCAGTTCTTC
-	TRBV5-1	19	-	TRBJ2-3	CASSPQLGVKPSSTDTQYF	TGCGCCAGCAGCCCACAGCTTGGGGTTAAACCTTCAAGCACAGATACGCAGTATTTT
-	TRBV5-6	13	-	TRBJ2-5	CASSLVDRETQYF	TGTGCCAGCAGCTTGGTCGACAGAGAGACCCAGTACTTC
few	TRBV20-1	12	-	TRBJ1-5	CSASTGNQPQHF	TGCAGTGCTAGTACAGGGAATCAGCCCCAGCATTTT
-	TRBV7-2	14	-	TRBJ1-4	CASSLGHQGEKLFF	TGTGCCAGCAGCTTAGGACATCAAGGAGAAAAACTGTTTTTT
-	TRBV11-2	16	-	TRBJ2-2	CASSPWRERNTGELFF	TGTGCCAGCAGCCCCTGGAGGGAAAGGAACACCGGGGAGCTGTTTTTT
-	TRBV3-1	18	TRBD1	TRBJ2-7	CASSQRAMTGKGTYEQYF	TGTGCCAGCAGCCAGCGGGCCATGACAGGGAAAGGGACCTACGAGCAGTACTTC
-	TRBV20-1	13	-	TRBJ2-6	CSAAGLGANVLTF	TGCAGTGCCGCCGGGCTGGGGGCCAACGTCCTGACTTTC
once	TRBV9	16	-	TRBJ2-6	CASSNSWGPGANVLTF	TGTGCCAGCAGCAACTCCTGGGGCCCTGGGGCCAACGTCCTGACTTTC
-	TRBV29-1	15	-	TRBJ2-4	CSVGLGSQTKNIQYF	TGCAGCGTTGGTCTCGGGTCTCAAACCAAAAACATTCAGTACTTC
-	TRBV27	17	-	TRBJ1-5	CASSLTAPLYSNQPQHF	TGTGCCAGCAGCCTTACAGCCCCTCTGTATAGCAATCAGCCCCAGCATTTT
-	TRBV24-1	13	-	TRBJ2-5	CATSEGPVETQYF	TGTGCCACCAGTGAGGGACCGGTGGAGACCCAGTACTTC
-	TRBV20-1	15	-	TRBJ2-1	CSATNRESPYNEQFF	TGCAGTGCTACAAACAGGGAGTCGCCCTACAATGAGCAGTTCTTC
-	TRBV2	15	-	TRBJ2-1	CASTRLSARDNEQFF	TGTGCCAGCACTCGATTGTCAGCTCGGGACAATGAGCAGTTCTTC
-	TRBV29-1	13	-	TRBJ1-2	CSVGRDNNYGYTF	TGCAGCGTGGGACGGGACAACAACTATGGCTACACCTTC
-	TRBV3-1	18	TRBD1	TRBJ2-6	CASSQGTGRLSGANVLTF	TGTGCCAGCAGCCAAGGGACAGGTCGCCTCTCTGGGGCCAACGTCCTGACTTTC
-	TRBV12-5	12	-	TRBJ2-7	CASVLGGNEQYF	TGTGCTAGTGTCCTAGGAGGGAACGAGCAGTACTTC